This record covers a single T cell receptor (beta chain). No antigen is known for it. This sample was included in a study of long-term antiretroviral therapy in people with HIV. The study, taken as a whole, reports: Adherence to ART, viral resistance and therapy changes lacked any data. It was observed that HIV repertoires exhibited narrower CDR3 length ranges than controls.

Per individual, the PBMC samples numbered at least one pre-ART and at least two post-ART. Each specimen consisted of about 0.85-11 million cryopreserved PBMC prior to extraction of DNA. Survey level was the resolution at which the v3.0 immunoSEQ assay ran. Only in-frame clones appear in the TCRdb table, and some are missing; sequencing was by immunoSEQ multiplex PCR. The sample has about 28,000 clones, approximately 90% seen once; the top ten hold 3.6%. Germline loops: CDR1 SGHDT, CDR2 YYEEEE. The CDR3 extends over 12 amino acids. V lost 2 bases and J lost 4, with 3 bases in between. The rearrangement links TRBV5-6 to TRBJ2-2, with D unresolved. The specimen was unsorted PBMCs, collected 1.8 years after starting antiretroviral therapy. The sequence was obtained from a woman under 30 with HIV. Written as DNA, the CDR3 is TGTGCCAGCAGCTTTTTCACCGGGGAGCTGTTTTTT. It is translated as CASSFFTGELFF.